The clone carrying this TCR beta chain appeared a single time. The CDR3 consists of 14 residues. The V end was cut by 7 bases, the J end by 5 bases, with 14 bases between. Per germline, CDR1 LNHDA and CDR2 SQIVND (reference sequence). This sample was included in a study of blood T cell repertoires in COVID-19. Study as a whole: T cells, B-cell-depleted T cells, or PBMCs provided the cDNA or gDNA that served as material.

Methods used by the authors: For nucleated cells, counts were estimated from reference gene primer amplification. Clones were read by immunoSEQ multiplex PCR, and TCRdb kept only the in-frame ones, dropping some. V and J calls and clone size are copied from that table; D and trimming were computed from the DNA. The sample records over 200,000 clones, around 91% being singletons. Material: PBMCs or T cells enriched from blood (not recorded which). The sequence was obtained from a man aged 25-45 years who had been exposed to COVID-19. The chain carries TRBV19 and TRBJ2-2; no clear D. This chain's CDR3 is CASISAGLTGELFF. CDR3 DNA sequence: TGTGCCAGTATATCGGCCGGGTTGACCGGGGAGCTGTTTTTT.